This T cell receptor (beta chain) comes out of a study of tumor and adjacent non-tumor tissue in lung cancer. For the study at large: Aged about 31 to 80 years, patients included roughly 10 men and a few women with stage I to III disease.

The template was RNA from unsorted bulk tissue. The library came from three nested PCR rounds adapted from ARM-PCR protocols. TCRdb fed the multiplex PCR reads into MiXCR, producing one record per CDR3 protein. The data contain under 95,000 distinct CDR3 sequences, roughly 70% of them singletons. Concerning this clonotype: This could be a read error, since a much larger clone is one nucleotide away.

Trimming left V 5 bases short and J 9 bases short, with 23 bases between. This CDR3 has 15 residues. Germline lookup yields CDR1 DFQATT and CDR2 SNEGSKA (reference sequence). The TCR originated in a man in his 60s with non-small cell lung cancer. The rearrangement links TRBV20-1 to TRBJ1-5; TRBD1 might be the D (5 bases). Sequenced material: lung tumor tissue. The DNA for the CDR3 is TGCAGTGCTCGGGGGTGGGGCGGAGACGCGAGGCCCCAGCATTTT. It codes for CSARGWGGDARPQHF.